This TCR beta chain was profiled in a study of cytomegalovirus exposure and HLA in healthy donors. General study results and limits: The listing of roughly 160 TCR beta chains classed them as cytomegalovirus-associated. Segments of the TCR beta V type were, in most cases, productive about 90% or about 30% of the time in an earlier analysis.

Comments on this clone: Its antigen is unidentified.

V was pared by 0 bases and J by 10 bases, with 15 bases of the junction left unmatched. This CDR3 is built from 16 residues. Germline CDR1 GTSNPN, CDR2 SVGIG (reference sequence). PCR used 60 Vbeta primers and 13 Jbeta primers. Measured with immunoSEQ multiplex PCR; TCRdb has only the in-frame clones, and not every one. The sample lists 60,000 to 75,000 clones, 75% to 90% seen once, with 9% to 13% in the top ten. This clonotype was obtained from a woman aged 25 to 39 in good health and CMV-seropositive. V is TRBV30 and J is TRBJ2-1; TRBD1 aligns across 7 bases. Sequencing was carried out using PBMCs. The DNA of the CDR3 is TGTGCCTGGAGTGTGACCACAGGGGCTAGGAGGTGGGAGCAGTTCTTC. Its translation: CAWSVTTGARRWEQFF.